This T cell receptor (beta chain) was captured in a study of blood T cell repertoires in COVID-19. Overall study context: Sites in the United States, Italy and Spain provided acute and convalescent COVID-19 samples. Sources were T cells, B-cell-depleted T cells, or PBMCs; the material itself was cDNA or gDNA.

This clone was detected a few times. The CDR3 sequence is 15 residues long. Losses at the gene ends were 8 bases for V and 5 bases for J; bases not matched to a gene: 8. Germline V gene sequence: CDR1 LNHDA, CDR2 SQIVND (reference sequence). As handled by the study authors: Researchers report that nucleated cell counts were estimated from reference gene primer amplification. Using immunoSEQ multiplex PCR, the repertoire was profiled, and TCRdb retains in-frame clones only, with some absent. V, J and clone size derive from that table, while D and trimming were established from the DNA sequence. The table has tens of thousands of clones, 80% seen once.

The sample consisted of peripheral blood. V and J are TRBV19 and TRBJ1-6, with 8 bases fitting TRBD1. The receptor comes from an elderly woman with acute or convalescent COVID-19. CDR3 in amino acids: CASSRQGRDNSPLHF. For the CDR3, the DNA is TGTGCCAGTTCCCGACAGGGGAGGGATAATTCACCCCTCCACTTT.